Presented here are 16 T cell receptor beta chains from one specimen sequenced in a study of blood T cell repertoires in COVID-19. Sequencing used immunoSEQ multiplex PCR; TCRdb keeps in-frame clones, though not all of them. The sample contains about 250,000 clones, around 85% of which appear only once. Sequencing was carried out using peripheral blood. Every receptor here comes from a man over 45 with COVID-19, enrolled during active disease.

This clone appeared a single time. The CDR3 DNA reads as TGTGCCAGCAGATCGTCGACTGCGTCTGGAAACACCATATATTTT. Amino acid sequence: CASRSSTASGNTIYF. The chain joins TRBV6-5 to TRBJ1-3; D remains ambiguous. V lost 6 bases and J 1 base, leaving 13 bases between the germline ends. The CDR3 totals 15 residues. The germline V gene encodes CDR1 MNHEY and CDR2 SVGAGI.

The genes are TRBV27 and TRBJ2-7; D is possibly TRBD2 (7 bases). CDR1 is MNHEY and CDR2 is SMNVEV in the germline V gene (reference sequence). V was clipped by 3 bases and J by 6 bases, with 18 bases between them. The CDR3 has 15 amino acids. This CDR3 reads CASSFLTSGEGEQYF. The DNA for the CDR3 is TGTGCCAGCAGTTTCCTCACCTCAGGGGAGGGCGAGCAGTACTTC.

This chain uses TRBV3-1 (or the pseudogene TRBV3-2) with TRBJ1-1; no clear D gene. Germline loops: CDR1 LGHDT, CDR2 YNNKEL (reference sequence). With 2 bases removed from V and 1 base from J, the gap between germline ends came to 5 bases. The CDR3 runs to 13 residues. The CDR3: CASSQIQNTEAFF. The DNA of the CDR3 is TGTGCCAGCAGCCAAATCCAGAACACTGAAGCTTTCTTT.

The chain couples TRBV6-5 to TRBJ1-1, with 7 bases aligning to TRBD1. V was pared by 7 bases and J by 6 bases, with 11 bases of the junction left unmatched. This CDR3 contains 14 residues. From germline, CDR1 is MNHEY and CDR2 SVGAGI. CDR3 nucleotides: TGTGCCAGCAACCGACGACAGGGAATCTCTGAAGCTTTCTTT. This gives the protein CASNRRQGISEAFF.

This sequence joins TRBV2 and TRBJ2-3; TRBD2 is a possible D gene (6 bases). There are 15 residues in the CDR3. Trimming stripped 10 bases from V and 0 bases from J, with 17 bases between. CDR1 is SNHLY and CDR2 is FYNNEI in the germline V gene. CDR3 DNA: TGTGCCACCTATCAGTGGGGGGACAGCACAGATACGCAGTATTTT. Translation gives CATYQWGDSTDTQYF.

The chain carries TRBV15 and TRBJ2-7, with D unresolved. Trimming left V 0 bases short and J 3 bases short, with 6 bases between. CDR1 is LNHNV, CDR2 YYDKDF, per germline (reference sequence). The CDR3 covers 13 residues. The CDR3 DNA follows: TGTGCCACCAGCAGAGAATTCCGCTACGAGCAGTACTTC. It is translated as CATSREFRYEQYF.

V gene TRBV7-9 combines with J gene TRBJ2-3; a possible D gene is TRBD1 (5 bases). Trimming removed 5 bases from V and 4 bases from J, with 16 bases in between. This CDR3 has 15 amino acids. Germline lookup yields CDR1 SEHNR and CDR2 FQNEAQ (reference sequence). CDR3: CASSPDQGWADTQYF. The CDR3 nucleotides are TGTGCCAGCAGCCCAGATCAGGGTTGGGCAGATACGCAGTATTTT.

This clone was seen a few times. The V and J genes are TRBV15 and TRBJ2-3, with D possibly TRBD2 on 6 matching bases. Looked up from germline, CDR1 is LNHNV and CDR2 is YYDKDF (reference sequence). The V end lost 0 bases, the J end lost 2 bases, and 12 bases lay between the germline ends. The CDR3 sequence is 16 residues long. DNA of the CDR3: TGTGCCACCAGCAGAGATCGGCGGGACCCCACAGATACGCAGTATTTT. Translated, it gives CATSRDRRDPTDTQYF.

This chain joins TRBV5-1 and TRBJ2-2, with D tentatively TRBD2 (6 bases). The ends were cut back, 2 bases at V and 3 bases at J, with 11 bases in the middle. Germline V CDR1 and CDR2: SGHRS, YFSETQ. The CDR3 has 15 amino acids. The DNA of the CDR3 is TGCGCCAGCAGCTTAGGAGGGGTTGACACCGGGGAGCTGTTTTTT. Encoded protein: CASSLGGVDTGELFF.

The CDR3 reads CASSLVSAGGNYNEQFF. The CDR3 DNA is TGTGCCAGCAGCTTAGTATCGGCGGGGGGAAACTACAATGAGCAGTTCTTC. The chain employs TRBV7-2 and TRBJ2-1; 8 positions agree with TRBD2. The germline V gene encodes CDR1 SGHTA and CDR2 FQGNSA. J lost 3 bases, V lost 1 base, and 8 bases had no gene match. The CDR3 loop spans 17 amino acids.

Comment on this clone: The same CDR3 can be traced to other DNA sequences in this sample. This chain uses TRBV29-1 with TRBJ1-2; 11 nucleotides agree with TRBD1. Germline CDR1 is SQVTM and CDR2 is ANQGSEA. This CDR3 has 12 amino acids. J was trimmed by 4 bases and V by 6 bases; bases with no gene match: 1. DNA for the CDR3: TGCAGCGTCGGGACAGGGGGCTATGGCTACACCTTC. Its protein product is CSVGTGGYGYTF.

The CDR3 reads CASSQEWGPIGAFF. CDR3 bases: TGTGCCAGCAGCCAAGAGTGGGGGCCTATCGGAGCTTTCTTT. This chain connects TRBV3-1 (or the pseudogene TRBV3-2) to TRBJ1-1; D is possibly TRBD1 (6 bases). Trimming cost V 0 bases and J 10 bases, with 15 bases left between them. The CDR3 length is 14 residues. CDR1 is LGHDT, CDR2 YNNKEL, per germline (reference sequence).

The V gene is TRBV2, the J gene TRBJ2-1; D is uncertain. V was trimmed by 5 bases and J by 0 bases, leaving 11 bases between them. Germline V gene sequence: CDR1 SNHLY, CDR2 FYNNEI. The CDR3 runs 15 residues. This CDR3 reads CASSRGSSSYNEQFF. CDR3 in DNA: TGTGCCAGCAGTAGAGGATCGAGCTCCTACAATGAGCAGTTCTTC.

The CDR3 DNA is TGTGCCAGCAGTCGAATACCTTTAGCGGAGCAGTTCTTC. The encoded protein is CASSRIPLAEQFF. The chain is built from TRBV12-3 or TRBV12-4 and TRBJ2-1; a possible D gene is TRBD2 (5 bases). V lost 5 bases and J 10 bases, leaving 15 bases between the germline ends. This CDR3 spans 13 amino acids.

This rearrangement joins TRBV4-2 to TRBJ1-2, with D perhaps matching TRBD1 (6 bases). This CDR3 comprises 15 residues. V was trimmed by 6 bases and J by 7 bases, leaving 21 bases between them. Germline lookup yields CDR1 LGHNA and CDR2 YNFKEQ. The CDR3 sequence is CASSSTAAGEFGYTF. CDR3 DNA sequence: TGTGCCAGCAGTTCAACGGCGGCAGGGGAGTTTGGCTACACCTTC.

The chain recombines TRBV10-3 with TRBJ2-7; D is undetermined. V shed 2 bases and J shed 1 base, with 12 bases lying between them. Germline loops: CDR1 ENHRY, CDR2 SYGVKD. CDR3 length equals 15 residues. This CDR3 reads CAISETVQSSYEQYF. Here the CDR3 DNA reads TGTGCCATCAGTGAGACAGTGCAGAGTTCCTACGAGCAGTACTTC.